Each of the 20 T cell receptor beta chains below was sequenced from the same sample in a study of shared clonotypes between healthy human individuals. The naive CD8 population came from CD45RO-negative cells selected for CCR7, without terminally differentiated effector memory CD45RA+ cells. The data were produced by immunoSEQ multiplex PCR, yet TCRdb's version contains in-frame clones alone and is incomplete. The profile shows 1.5 million to 2.5 million clones, roughly 94% of them singletons. The sequencing input was naive CD8+ T cells sorted from blood. The receptors stem from a man between 18 and 29 years old in good health.

V usage is TRBV7-9 and J usage is TRBJ2-7, with D possibly matching TRBD1 (6 bases). CDR1 is SEHNR, CDR2 FQNEAQ, per germline (reference sequence). Trimming removed 4 bases at V and 2 bases at J, with 15 bases between. This CDR3 comprises 15 residues. CDR3 sequence: CASSSPPTGTYEQYF. As DNA, the CDR3 is TGTGCCAGCAGCTCACCCCCGACAGGTACCTACGAGCAGTACTTC.

CDR3 region: CATGQGGGNTIYF. CDR3 sequence (DNA): TGTGCCACCGGACAGGGAGGTGGAAACACCATATATTTT. The rearrangement uses TRBV10-3 and TRBJ1-3; TRBD1 agrees at 8 bases. The ends lost 10 bases at V and 3 bases at J; junction bases unmatched: 5. Germline CDR1 is ENHRY and CDR2 is SYGVKD. This CDR3 has 13 amino acids.

V and J are TRBV5-1 and TRBJ2-3; 7 bases fit TRBD2. Germline loops: CDR1 SGHRS, CDR2 YFSETQ. The CDR3 is 18 residues long. V was pared by 3 bases and J by 2 bases, with 15 bases of the junction left unmatched. CDR3 sequence: CASSSHLVGGGLTDTQYF. The CDR3 DNA sequence: TGCGCCAGCAGCTCCCACCTGGTGGGGGGGGGTCTCACAGATACGCAGTATTTT.

The V gene is TRBV14, the J gene TRBJ2-7; maybe TRBD2 (5 bases). Trimming took off 9 bases at V and 7 bases at J, with 19 bases between the two ends. The CDR3 is made up of 13 amino acids. Germline CDR1 SGHDN, CDR2 FVKESK. CDR3 sequence reads: CARHIGLIYEQYF. The DNA of the CDR3 is TGTGCCAGGCATATCGGACTTATTTATGAGCAGTACTTC.

This clone was seen once. The rearrangement uses TRBV6-5 and TRBJ2-1; 10 nucleotides align to TRBD2. J lost 9 bases, V lost 4 bases, and 6 bases had no gene match. This CDR3 contains 14 residues. Germline lookup yields CDR1 MNHEY and CDR2 SVGAGI. This CDR3 reads CASSSQRGGPEQFF. The CDR3 DNA reads as TGTGCCAGCAGTTCCCAGCGGGGGGGCCCTGAGCAGTTCTTC.

The V call is TRBV25-1, the J call TRBJ1-6; possible D gene TRBD1, 5 bases. The CDR3 contains 16 residues. The V end lost 3 bases, the J end lost 9 bases, and 18 bases lay between the germline ends. Per the germline V gene, CDR1 is MGHDK and CDR2 is SYGVNS. The CDR3 DNA follows: TGTGCCAGCAGTGATGGGGGAACCCCGGTTATTTCACCCCTCCACTTT. Its translation: CASSDGGTPVISPLHF.

The rearrangement links TRBV18 to TRBJ2-7; tentative D call: TRBD2 (6 bases). This CDR3 is built from 16 residues. Germline-derived CDR1 and CDR2 are KGHSH and LQKENI. V lost 2 bases to trimming and J lost 0 bases, with 14 bases between them. The CDR3 spells CASSPSGERFSYEQYF. The CDR3 DNA is TGTGCCAGCTCACCATCGGGGGAGCGGTTCTCCTACGAGCAGTACTTC.

This clone showed up just once. The rearrangement uses TRBV30 and TRBJ1-1; D may be TRBD1 (5 bases). This CDR3 has 13 residues. Trimming took 2 bases from V and 1 from J, leaving 8 bases between them. Germline V gene lookup returns CDR1 GTSNPN and CDR2 SVGIG (reference sequence). In DNA, the CDR3 is TGTGCCTGGAGTCCAGGGAAGAACACTGAAGCTTTCTTT. Translation gives CAWSPGKNTEAFF.

About this clone: Within the sample, other DNA sequences also encode this same CDR3. The chain employs TRBV10-1 and TRBJ1-4; the D is unclear. Looked up from germline, CDR1 is WNHNN and CDR2 is SYGVQD (reference sequence). CDR3 length: 14 amino acids. V was cut by 3 bases and J by 6 bases, with 11 bases left in between. CDR3 region: CASSEGRIDEKLFF. CDR3 coding DNA: TGCGCCAGCAGTGAAGGACGGATAGATGAAAAACTGTTTTTT.

This rearrangement joins TRBV10-3 to TRBJ2-5, with 7 bases matching TRBD1. CDR1 is ENHRY, CDR2 SYGVKD, per germline. Trimming removed 3 bases from V and 5 bases from J; junction bases left unmatched: 15. CDR3 length: 17 residues. CDR3 bases: TGTGCCATCAGTGATCCGCTAAGGACAGGTAAAGGCGAGACCCAGTACTTC. Its protein is CAISDPLRTGKGETQYF.

The CDR3 bases are TGTGCCAGCAGCTTAGGGCTAGCGGGGGAGGAAGAGACCCAGTACTTC. As protein: CASSLGLAGEEETQYF. This sequence joins TRBV13 and TRBJ2-5; 10 bases line up with TRBD2. V gave up 0 bases and J gave up 3 bases; unmatched junction bases: 4. CDR3 size: 16 residues. From germline, CDR1 is PRHDT and CDR2 FYEKMQ (reference sequence). The variable domain in full, completed from reference TRBV13 and TRBJ2-5, reads AAGVIQSPRHLIKEKRETATLKCYPIPRHDTVYWYQQGPGQDPQFLISFYEKMQSDKGSIPDRFSAQQFSDYHSELNMSSLELGDSALYFCASSLGLAGEEETQYFGPGTRLLVL.

The rearrangement joins TRBV6-6 to TRBJ2-7; the D is unclear. The V end was cut by 2 bases, the J end by 7 bases, with 15 bases between. The CDR3 is 14 amino acids. Per the germline V gene, CDR1 is MNHNY and CDR2 is SVGAGI (reference sequence). CDR3 sequence: CASSYQNLRAEQYF. CDR3 DNA: TGTGCCAGCAGTTACCAGAACCTCCGCGCGGAGCAGTACTTC.

V usage is TRBV28 and J usage is TRBJ2-5, with 10 nucleotides matching TRBD2. Germline values: CDR1 MDHEN, CDR2 SYDVKM. The CDR3 is 14 amino acids. The V segment lost 8 bases and the J segment 9 bases; nucleotides outside the gene matches: 12. In DNA form, the CDR3 reads TGTGCCAGCTCCTCTAGCGGGGGCCCCGGGGCCCAGTACTTC. This encodes CASSSSGGPGAQYF.

This clone showed up just a few times. The chain couples TRBV29-1 to TRBJ2-7; 7 bases are a match to TRBD1. With 5 bases clipped from V and 1 base from J, the junction kept 8 bases outside the gene matches. The germline gives CDR1 SQVTM, CDR2 ANQGSEA. The CDR3 length is 14 residues. In nucleotides, the CDR3 is TGCAGCGTTTTTTCCGGGACAGCATCCTACGAGCAGTACTTC. The encoded protein is CSVFSGTASYEQYF.

The V call is TRBV11-2, the J call TRBJ2-3; either TRBD1 or TRBD2 may fit D (5 bases each). The CDR3 contains 17 residues. Germline V gives CDR1 SGHAT, CDR2 FQNNGV. Trimming cost V 4 bases and J 2 bases, with 19 bases left between them. This chain's CDR3 is CASSSGIEGTLTDTQYF. CDR3 DNA: TGTGCCAGCAGCTCCGGGATAGAGGGGACCCTCACAGATACGCAGTATTTT.

J is TRBJ1-5 and V is TRBV2; the D gene is possibly TRBD1 (6 bases). Germline CDR1 reads SNHLY; CDR2 reads FYNNEI. This CDR3 region has 15 residues. With 2 bases removed from V and 6 bases from J, the gap between germline ends came to 14 bases. CDR3 in amino acids: CASSESVGGRQPQHF. The CDR3 DNA sequence: TGTGCCAGCAGTGAAAGTGTAGGGGGGCGTCAGCCCCAGCATTTT.

V is TRBV30 and J is TRBJ2-1; D remains ambiguous. Germline values: CDR1 GTSNPN, CDR2 SVGIG (reference sequence). Trimming shortened V by 0 bases and J by 9 bases, and 12 bases separated the two germline ends. The CDR3 contains 13 residues. As DNA, the CDR3 is TGTGCCTGGAGTGTACTCCCGATGGGTGAGCAGTTCTTC. The encoded protein is CAWSVLPMGEQFF.

In regard to this clone: A read error may account for a junction end that differs from germline. This chain uses TRBV5-1 with TRBJ1-5; D not certain. Germline lookup yields CDR1 SGHRS and CDR2 YFSETQ. The CDR3 length is 12 residues. CDR3 bases: TGCACCAGCAGCTTGGCCAATCAGCCCCAGCATTTT. Protein product: CTSSLANQPQHF. Drawing the rest from reference TRBV5-1 and TRBJ1-5, the complete variable domain is KAGVTQTPRYLIKTRGQQVTLSCSPISGHRSVSWYQQTPGQGLQFLFEYFSETQRNKGNFPGRFSGRQFSNSRSEMNVSTLELGDSALYLCTSSLANQPQHFGDGTRLSIL.

The J gene is TRBJ1-1, the V gene TRBV6-6, with 9 bases fitting TRBD1. Per germline, CDR1 MNHNY and CDR2 SVGAGI (reference sequence). The CDR3 has 15 amino acids. V lost 5 bases and J lost 4; bases outside the gene matches: 8. This CDR3 is CASSRQDRGSTEAFF. The CDR3, as DNA: TGTGCCAGCAGTCGTCAGGACAGGGGCAGCACTGAAGCTTTCTTT.

This rearrangement joins TRBV10-3 to TRBJ2-5; no firm D call. V was cut by 3 bases and J by 2 bases, with 10 bases left in between. The CDR3 has 14 amino acids. Germline lookup yields CDR1 ENHRY and CDR2 SYGVKD. The CDR3 bases are TGTGCCATCAGTGAAGTCCGTGCACAAGAGACCCAGTACTTC. Translating gives CAISEVRAQETQYF.